This TCR beta chain derives from a study of identical twins. Healthy Caucasians were all of the donors. A single record per CDR3 protein comes from TCRdb applying MiXCR to the 5' RACE reads. Of hundreds of thousands of distinct CDR3 sequences listed, less than 9% were seen once; the top ten hold about 2.1%. At least ten counts were recorded for this clonotype. J was trimmed by 5 bases and V by 3 bases; bases with no gene match: 7. Germline V gene data show CDR1 as MGHDK and CDR2 as SYGVNS. The CDR3 extends over 17 amino acids. Separately, the same data were catalogued under a study of yellow fever vaccine responses in identical twins.

The sample consisted of memory (CD45RO+) T cells sorted from blood. This sequence was found in a woman aged 18-35 years in good health. The J gene is TRBJ2-2, the V gene TRBV25-1; 12 positions agree with TRBD1. DNA for the CDR3: TGTGCCAGCAGTGACCCACCGGGACAGGGGGCAACCGGGGAGCTGTTTTTT. Translated: CASSDPPGQGATGELFF.